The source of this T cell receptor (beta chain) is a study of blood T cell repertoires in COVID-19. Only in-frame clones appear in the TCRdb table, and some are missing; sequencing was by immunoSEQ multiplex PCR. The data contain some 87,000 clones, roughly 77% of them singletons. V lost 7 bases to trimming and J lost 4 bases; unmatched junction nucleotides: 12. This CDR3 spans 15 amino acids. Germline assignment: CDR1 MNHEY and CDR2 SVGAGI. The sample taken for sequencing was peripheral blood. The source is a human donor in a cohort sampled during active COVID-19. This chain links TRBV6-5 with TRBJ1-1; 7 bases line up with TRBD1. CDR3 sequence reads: CASKRQGSRGTEAFF. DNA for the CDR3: TGTGCCAGCAAACGACAGGGATCGCGGGGCACTGAAGCTTTCTTT.